This T cell receptor (beta chain) was captured in a study of T cells in Graves' hyperthyroidism and ophthalmopathy. The overall study: Blood from the periphery was taken at initial diagnosis, before any treatment.

The PBMCs studied were ones that came from 8.5 to 10 ml fresh peripheral blood. Study results and caveats: Within blood appeared most thyroid clonotypes that had expanded above 0.001.

Researchers amplified the TCR beta CDR3 regions from RNA transcripts. TCR CDR3 underwent first-round RT-PCR with the HTBI primer set. TCRdb re-derived calls from the multiplex PCR reads in MiXCR, one entry per CDR3 protein. Among 250,000 to 300,000 distinct CDR3 sequences listed, less than 20% were seen once. The CDR3 consists of 16 residues. Per germline, CDR1 MNHEY and CDR2 SVGAGI. The trim removed 4 bases at V and 1 base at J, leaving 4 bases unmatched. Details on this clonotype: The antigen is undetermined.

What was sequenced was blood. The clonotype comes from a man aged 50-60 years with Graves' ophthalmopathy. The chain carries TRBV6-5 and TRBJ2-3, with 11 bases that match TRBD2. The CDR3 region is CASSLTSGSGTDTQYF. CDR3 bases: TGTGCCAGCAGTTTAACTAGCGGGAGTGGCACAGATACGCAGTATTTT.